Sequencing of this T cell receptor beta chain was carried out in a study of spatial heterogeneity in lung cancer. Study in general: Mean representation of each unique TCR and UMI combination in the raw reads exceeded nine occurrences.

Trimming took 4 bases from V and 2 from J, leaving 9 bases between them. The CDR3 contains 13 residues. The germline CDR1 and CDR2 sequences are SGHNT and YYREEE (reference sequence). In its sample, this clonotype ranks as medium-sized. Time point denoted: sample taken at primary tumor resection. Donors were around 70 untreated early-stage non-small cell lung cancer patients. The input material, whole RNA from tumor, nontumor lung or frozen PBMC, was sequenced unsorted. A unique molecular identifier was carried by every single TCR cDNA molecule. MiXCR was run by TCRdb on the 5' RACE reads, yielding one entry per CDR3 protein. The table has tens of thousands of distinct CDR3 sequences, roughly 4.2% seen once.

The TCR was taken from a male donor with early-stage non-small cell lung cancer. This rearrangement joins TRBV5-4 to TRBJ1-2; D unclear. The sequencing here drew on PBMCs, taken at surgery. CDR3 coding DNA: TGTGCCAGCAGCCAACGGTTCAACTATGGCTACACCTTC. Protein sequence: CASSQRFNYGYTF.